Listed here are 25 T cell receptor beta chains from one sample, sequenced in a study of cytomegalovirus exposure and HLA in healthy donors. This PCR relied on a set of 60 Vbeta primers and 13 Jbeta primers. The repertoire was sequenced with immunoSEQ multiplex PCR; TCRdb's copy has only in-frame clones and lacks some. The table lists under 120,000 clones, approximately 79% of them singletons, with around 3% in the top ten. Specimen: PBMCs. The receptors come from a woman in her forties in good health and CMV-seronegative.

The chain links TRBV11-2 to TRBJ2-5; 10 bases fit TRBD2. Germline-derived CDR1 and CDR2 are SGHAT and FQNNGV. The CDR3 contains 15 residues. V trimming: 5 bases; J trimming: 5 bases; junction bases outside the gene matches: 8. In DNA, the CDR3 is TGTGCCAGCAGCCCCCTAGCGGGAGTGGGGGAGACCCAGTACTTC. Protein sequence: CASSPLAGVGETQYF. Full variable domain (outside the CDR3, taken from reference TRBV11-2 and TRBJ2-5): EAGVAQSPRYKIIEKRQSVAFWCNPISGHATLYWYQQILGQGPKLLIQFQNNGVVDDSQLPKDRFSAERLKGVDSTLKIQPAKLEDSAVYLCASSPLAGVGETQYFGPGTRLLVL.

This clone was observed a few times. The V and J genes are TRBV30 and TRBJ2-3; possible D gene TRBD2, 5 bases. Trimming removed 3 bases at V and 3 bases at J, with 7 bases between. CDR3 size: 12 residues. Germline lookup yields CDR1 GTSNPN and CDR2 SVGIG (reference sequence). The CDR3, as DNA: TGTGCCTGGAGGAGAGGGACAGATACGCAGTATTTT. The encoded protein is CAWRRGTDTQYF. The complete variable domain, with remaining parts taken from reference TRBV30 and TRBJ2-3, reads SQTIHQWPATLVQPVGSPLSLECTVEGTSNPNLYWYRQAAGRGLQLLFYSVGIGQISSEVPQNLSASRPQDRQFILSSKKLLLSDSGFYLCAWRRGTDTQYFGPGTRLTVL.

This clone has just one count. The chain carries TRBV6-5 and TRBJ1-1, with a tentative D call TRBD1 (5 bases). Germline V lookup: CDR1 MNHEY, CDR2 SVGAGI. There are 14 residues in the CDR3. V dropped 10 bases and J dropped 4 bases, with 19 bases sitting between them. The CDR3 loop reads CAIRPTVRVTEAFF. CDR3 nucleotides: TGTGCCATCAGACCGACAGTTCGGGTCACTGAAGCTTTCTTT.

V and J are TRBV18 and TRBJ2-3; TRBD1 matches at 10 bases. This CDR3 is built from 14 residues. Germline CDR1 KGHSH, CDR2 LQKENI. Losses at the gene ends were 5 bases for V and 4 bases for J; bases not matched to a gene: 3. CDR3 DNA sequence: TGTGCCAGCTCAAGGGACAGGGGAGCAGATACGCAGTATTTT. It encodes CASSRDRGADTQYF.

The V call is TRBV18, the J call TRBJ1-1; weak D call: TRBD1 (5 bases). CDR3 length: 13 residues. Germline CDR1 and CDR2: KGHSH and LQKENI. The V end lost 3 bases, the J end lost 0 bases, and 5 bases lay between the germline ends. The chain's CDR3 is CASSPDMNTEAFF. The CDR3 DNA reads TGTGCCAGCTCACCGGACATGAACACTGAAGCTTTCTTT.

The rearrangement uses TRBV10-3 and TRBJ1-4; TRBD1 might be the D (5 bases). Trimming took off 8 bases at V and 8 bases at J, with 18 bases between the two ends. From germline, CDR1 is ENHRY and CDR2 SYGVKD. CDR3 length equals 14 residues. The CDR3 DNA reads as TGTGCCATCGGGGGGGAGGTAGGGGCCGAAAAACTGTTTTTT. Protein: CAIGGEVGAEKLFF.

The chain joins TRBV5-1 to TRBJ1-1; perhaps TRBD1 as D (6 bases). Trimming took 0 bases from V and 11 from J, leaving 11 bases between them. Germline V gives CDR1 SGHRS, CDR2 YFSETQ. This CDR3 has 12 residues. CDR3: CASSLDRERAFF. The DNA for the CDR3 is TGCGCCAGCAGCTTGGACAGGGAAAGGGCTTTCTTT.

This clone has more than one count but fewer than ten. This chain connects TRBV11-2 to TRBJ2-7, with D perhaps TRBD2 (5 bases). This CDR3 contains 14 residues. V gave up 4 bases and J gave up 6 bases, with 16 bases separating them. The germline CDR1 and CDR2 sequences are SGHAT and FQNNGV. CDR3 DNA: TGTGCCAGCAGCTCCCAGACGGAAAGCGGCGAGCAGTACTTC. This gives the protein CASSSQTESGEQYF. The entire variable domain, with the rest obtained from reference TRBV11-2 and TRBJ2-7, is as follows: EAGVAQSPRYKIIEKRQSVAFWCNPISGHATLYWYQQILGQGPKLLIQFQNNGVVDDSQLPKDRFSAERLKGVDSTLKIQPAKLEDSAVYLCASSSQTESGEQYFGPGTRLTVT.

The CDR3 loop reads CASTSPGAANYGYTF. The CDR3 DNA follows: TGTGCCAGCACCTCACCAGGGGCGGCTAACTATGGCTACACCTTC. The rearrangement links TRBV28 to TRBJ1-2; a weak D match, TRBD1 (6 bases). CDR3 size: 15 residues. V was clipped by 7 bases and J by 0 bases, with 15 bases between them. CDR1 and CDR2 from the germline V gene are MDHEN and SYDVKM.

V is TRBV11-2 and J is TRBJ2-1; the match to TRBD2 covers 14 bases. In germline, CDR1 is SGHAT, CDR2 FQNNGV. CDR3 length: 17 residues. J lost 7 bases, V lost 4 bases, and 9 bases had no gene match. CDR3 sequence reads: CASSYLRGLAGDNEQFF. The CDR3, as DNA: TGTGCCAGCAGCTACCTGAGGGGACTAGCGGGAGATAATGAGCAGTTCTTC.

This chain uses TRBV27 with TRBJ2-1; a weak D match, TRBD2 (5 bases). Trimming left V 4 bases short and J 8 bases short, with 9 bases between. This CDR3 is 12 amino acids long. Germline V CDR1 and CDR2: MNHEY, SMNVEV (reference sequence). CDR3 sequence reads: CASSSGGYEQFF. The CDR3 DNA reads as TGTGCCAGCAGTTCTGGAGGTTATGAGCAGTTCTTC.

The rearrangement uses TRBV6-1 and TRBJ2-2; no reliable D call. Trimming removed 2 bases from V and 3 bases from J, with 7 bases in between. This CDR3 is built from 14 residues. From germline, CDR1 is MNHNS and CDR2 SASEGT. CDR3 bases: TGTGCCAGCAGTGAATCGGCGGACACCGGGGAGCTGTTTTTT. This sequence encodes CASSESADTGELFF.

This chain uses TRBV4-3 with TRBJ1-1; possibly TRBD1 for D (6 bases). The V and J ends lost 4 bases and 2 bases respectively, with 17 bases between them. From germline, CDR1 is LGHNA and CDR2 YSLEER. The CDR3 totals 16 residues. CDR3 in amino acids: CASSLHEGGYNTEAFF. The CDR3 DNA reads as TGCGCCAGCAGCCTTCATGAAGGGGGATATAACACTGAAGCTTTCTTT.

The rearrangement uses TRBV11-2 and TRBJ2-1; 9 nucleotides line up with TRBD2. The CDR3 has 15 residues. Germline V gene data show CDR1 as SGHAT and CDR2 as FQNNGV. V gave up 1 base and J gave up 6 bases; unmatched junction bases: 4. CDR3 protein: CASSLASGVGNEQFF. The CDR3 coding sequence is TGTGCCAGCAGCTTAGCTAGCGGGGTTGGCAATGAGCAGTTCTTC.

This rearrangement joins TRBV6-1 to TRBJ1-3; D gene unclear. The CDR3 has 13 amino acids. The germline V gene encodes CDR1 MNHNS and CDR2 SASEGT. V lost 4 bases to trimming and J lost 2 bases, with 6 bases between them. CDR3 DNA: TGTGCCAGCAGTGTTGGCCCTGGAAACACCATATATTTT. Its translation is CASSVGPGNTIYF.

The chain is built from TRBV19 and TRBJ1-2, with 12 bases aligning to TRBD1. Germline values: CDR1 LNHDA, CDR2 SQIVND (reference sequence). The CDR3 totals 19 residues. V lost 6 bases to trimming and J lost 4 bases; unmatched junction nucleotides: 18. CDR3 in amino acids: CASSNNPGTGGSRGYGYTF. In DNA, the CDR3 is TGTGCCAGTAGCAATAATCCCGGGACAGGGGGCTCCAGAGGCTATGGCTACACCTTC.

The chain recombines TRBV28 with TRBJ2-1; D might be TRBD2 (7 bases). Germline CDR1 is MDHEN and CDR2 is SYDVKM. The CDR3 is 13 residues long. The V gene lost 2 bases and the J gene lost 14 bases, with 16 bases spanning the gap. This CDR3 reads CASSLMWEGDEFF. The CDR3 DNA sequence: TGTGCCAGCAGTTTAATGTGGGAGGGGGACGAGTTCTTC.

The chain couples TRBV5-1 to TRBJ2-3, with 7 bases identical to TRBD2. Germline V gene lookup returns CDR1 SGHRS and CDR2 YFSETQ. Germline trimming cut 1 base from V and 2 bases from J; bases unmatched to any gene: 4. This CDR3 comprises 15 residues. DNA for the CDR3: TGCGCCAGCAGCTTGCAAGCGGGGAACACAGATACGCAGTATTTT. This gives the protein CASSLQAGNTDTQYF. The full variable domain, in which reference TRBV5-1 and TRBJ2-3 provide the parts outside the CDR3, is KAGVTQTPRYLIKTRGQQVTLSCSPISGHRSVSWYQQTPGQGLQFLFEYFSETQRNKGNFPGRFSGRQFSNSRSEMNVSTLELGDSALYLCASSLQAGNTDTQYFGPGTRLTVL.

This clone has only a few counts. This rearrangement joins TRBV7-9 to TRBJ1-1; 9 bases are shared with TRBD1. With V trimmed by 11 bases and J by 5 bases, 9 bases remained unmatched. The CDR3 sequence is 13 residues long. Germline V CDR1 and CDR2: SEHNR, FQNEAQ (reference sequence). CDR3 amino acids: CAGSDRGRTEAFF. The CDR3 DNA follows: TGTGCCGGGTCGGACAGGGGAAGAACTGAAGCTTTCTTT.

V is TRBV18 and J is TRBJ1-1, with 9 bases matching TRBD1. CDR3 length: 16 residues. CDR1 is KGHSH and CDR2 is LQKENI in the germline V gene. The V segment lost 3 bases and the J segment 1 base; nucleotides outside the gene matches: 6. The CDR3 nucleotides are TGTGCCAGCTCACCGGGACAGGGCATGAAGAACACTGAAGCTTTCTTT. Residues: CASSPGQGMKNTEAFF.

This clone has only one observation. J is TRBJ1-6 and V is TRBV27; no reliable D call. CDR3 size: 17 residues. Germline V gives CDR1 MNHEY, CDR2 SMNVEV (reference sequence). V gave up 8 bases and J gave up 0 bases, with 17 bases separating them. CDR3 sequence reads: CASRSGGGLSYNSPLHF. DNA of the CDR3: TGTGCCAGCCGCTCTGGAGGAGGACTCTCCTATAATTCACCCCTCCACTTT.

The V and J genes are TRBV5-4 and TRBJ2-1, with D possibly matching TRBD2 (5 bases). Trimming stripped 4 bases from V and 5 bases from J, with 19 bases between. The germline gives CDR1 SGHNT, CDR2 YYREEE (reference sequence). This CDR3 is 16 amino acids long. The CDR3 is CASSRTRLAYNNEQFF. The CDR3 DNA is TGTGCCAGCAGCCGGACGAGGCTAGCATATAACAATGAGCAGTTCTTC.

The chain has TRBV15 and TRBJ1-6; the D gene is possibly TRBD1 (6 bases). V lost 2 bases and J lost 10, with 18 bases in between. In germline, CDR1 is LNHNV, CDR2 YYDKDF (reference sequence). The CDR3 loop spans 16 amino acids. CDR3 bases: TGTGCCACCAGCAGACTAGGACAGTGGACGGGCTCACCCCTCCACTTT. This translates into CATSRLGQWTGSPLHF.

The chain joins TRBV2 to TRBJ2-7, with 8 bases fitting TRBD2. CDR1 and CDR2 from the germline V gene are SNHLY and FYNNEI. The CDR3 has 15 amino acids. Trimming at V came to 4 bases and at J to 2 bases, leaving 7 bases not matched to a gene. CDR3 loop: CASSAAAGLAYEQYF. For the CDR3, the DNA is TGTGCCAGCAGTGCCGCAGCGGGACTAGCCTACGAGCAGTACTTC.

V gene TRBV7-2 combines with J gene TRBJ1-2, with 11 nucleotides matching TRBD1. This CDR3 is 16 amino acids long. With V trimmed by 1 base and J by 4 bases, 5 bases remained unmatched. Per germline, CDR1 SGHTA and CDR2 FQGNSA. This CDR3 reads CASSLGTGGRIYGYTF. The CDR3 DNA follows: TGTGCCAGCAGCTTAGGGACAGGGGGCCGCATCTATGGCTACACCTTC.